This paragraph covers one T cell receptor (beta chain) sequence. The sample belongs to a study of CD8 T cells in Susac syndrome. The CDR3 loop spans 16 amino acids. The trim removed 3 bases at V and 6 bases at J, leaving 9 bases unmatched. Germline CDR1 reads DFQATT; CDR2 reads SNEGSKA (reference sequence). Negative isolation was used for CD8+ and CD4+ T cells, and FACS enrichment was applied to TEMRA cells. After extraction with the RNeasy kit, about 0.5 to 1 ug of the RNA was reverse transcribed using random hexamers. Amplification of TCR beta CDR3 used immunoSEQ multiplex PCR across 54 Vbeta and 13 Jbeta. TCRdb used MiXCR to reprocess the immunoSEQ multiplex PCR reads, holding one entry per CDR3 protein. The sample consists of approximately 190,000 distinct CDR3 sequences, 90% to 95% of them appearing once.

This sequence was found in a human donor with multiple sclerosis. The chain is built from TRBV20-1 and TRBJ1-5; TRBD1 matches at 12 bases. Sequencing was carried out using CD4+ T cells from PBMCs. The CDR3 coding sequence is TGCAGTGCTAGTCGGGACAGGGGGCCCGGCGGTCAGCCCCAGCATTTT. Residues: CSASRDRGPGGQPQHF.